This T cell receptor (beta chain) was sequenced in a study of shared clonotypes between healthy human individuals. For the study at large: CD4 naive cells filled three plates per donor, CD4 memory three, CD8 naive two and CD8 memory one. Whole-study findings and limits: Among donors, clonotype sharing was expected to be affected by sequencing depth. There were few donors, and this limited the genetic and exposure-history diversity represented.

There are 16 residues in the CDR3. Trimming took 5 bases from V and 3 from J; bases not matched to a gene: 8. Germline loops: CDR1 SEHNR, CDR2 FQNEAQ (reference sequence). Repertoires were generated with immunoSEQ multiplex PCR, while TCRdb's copy carries only in-frame clones and drops some. The sample carries about 2,200,000 clones, roughly 91% recorded once. As concerns this clone: The antigen is not known.

Naive CD8 cells lacked CD45RO and underwent positive selection for CCR7, leaving out terminally differentiated effector memory CD45RA+ cells. Caucasian adults residing in Nashville, Tennessee made up all the donors. The sample was naive CD8+ T cells from PBMCs. The V and J genes are TRBV7-9 and TRBJ2-3; 10 bases are shared with TRBD1. This receptor was obtained from a man between 18 and 35 years old in good health. Some clones in this sample may be carry-over from other donors' samples. CDR3 protein: CASSPWTGGATDTQYF. CDR3 nucleotides: TGTGCCAGCAGCCCGTGGACAGGGGGTGCGACAGATACGCAGTATTTT.